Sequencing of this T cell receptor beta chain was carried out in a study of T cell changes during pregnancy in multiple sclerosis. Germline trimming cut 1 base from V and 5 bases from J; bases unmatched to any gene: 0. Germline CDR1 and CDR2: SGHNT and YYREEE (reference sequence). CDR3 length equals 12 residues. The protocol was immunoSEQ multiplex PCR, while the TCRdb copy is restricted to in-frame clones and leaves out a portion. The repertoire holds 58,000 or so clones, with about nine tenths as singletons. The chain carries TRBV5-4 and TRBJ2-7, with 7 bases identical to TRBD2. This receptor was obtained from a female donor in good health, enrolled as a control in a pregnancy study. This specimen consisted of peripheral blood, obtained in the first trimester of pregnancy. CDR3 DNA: TGTGCCAGCAGCTTGACTAGCGACGAGCAGTACTTC. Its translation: CASSLTSDEQYF. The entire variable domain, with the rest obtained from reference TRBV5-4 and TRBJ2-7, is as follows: ETGVTQSPTHLIKTRGQQVTLRCSSQSGHNTVSWYQQALGQGPQFIFQYYREEENGRGNFPPRFSGLQFPNYSSELNVNALELDDSALYLCASSLTSDEQYFGPGTRLTVT.